Listed below are T cell receptor beta chains from one sample, sequenced in a study of T cells in Graves' hyperthyroidism and ophthalmopathy. Each CDR3 protein gets one entry after TCRdb re-called the multiplex PCR reads with MiXCR. The data contain approximately 640,000 distinct CDR3 sequences, around 15% of them singletons. Material: blood. The receptors derive from a woman in her thirties with Graves' hyperthyroidism. Each CDR3 is given without its conserved first and last residue.

TRBJ2-3,TRBV20-1,SARRVLAGDGDTQY
TRBJ2-5,TRBV7-9,ASNIGTDPETQY
TRBJ2-3,TRBV12-3/TRBV12-4,ASRSMGGEDTQY
TRBJ1-3,TRBV20-1,SATTGGRGNTIY
TRBJ1-1,TRBV20-1,SARESVSRAF
TRBJ2-7,TRBV16,ASSQYQGPYEQY
TRBJ2-3,TRBV7-2,ASSLLTSGDTQY
TRBJ2-1,TRBV4-3,ASSQGRGVNEQF
TRBJ2-3,TRBV20-1,SATSPPGLAGITDTQY
TRBJ2-3,TRBV24-1,ATSSSPGLAGEISTDTQY
TRBJ2-5,TRBV2,ASSEGFSSQETQY
TRBJ2-1,TRBV6-2/TRBV6-3,ASNNGLPTREQF
TRBJ1-6,TRBV20-1,SARGQGNRSPLH
TRBJ2-2,TRBV25-1,ASSPWTGVGELF
TRBJ2-7,TRBV7-2,ASSLAPTSYEQY
TRBJ2-5,TRBV29-1,SLPRVGGETQY
TRBJ1-5,TRBV6-1,ASSASGGRHQPQH
TRBJ2-7,TRBV19,ASSGSGTLYEQY
TRBJ2-7,TRBV7-2,ASSSGLAGLVSYEQY
TRBJ1-1,TRBV20-1,SAPSPRAGNTEAF
TRBJ1-4,TRBV28,ASSLNRGGSRDEKLF
TRBJ2-3,TRBV7-3,ASSQLDYTDTQY
TRBJ1-5,TRBV27,ASSLVGQFYSNQPQH
TRBJ1-4,TRBV28,ASNTPTTNEKLF
TRBJ1-5,TRBV28,ASTPSDQPQH
TRBJ2-7,TRBV20-1,SARAGQGISYEQY
TRBJ2-5,TRBV20-1,SALRQGVVETQY
TRBJ2-1,TRBV28,ASSPSGTRNEQF
TRBJ2-1,TRBV28,ASSLEIGGRDSYNEQF
TRBJ2-3,TRBV19,ASSPARVPLDTQY
TRBJ1-4,TRBV28,ASSFGQTNEKLF
TRBJ2-5,TRBV2,ASTLAGSRETQY
TRBJ2-5,TRBV27,ASSLGLAGGPRETQY
TRBJ1-1,TRBV4-2,ASSQDLGTGIREAF
TRBJ2-1,TRBV7-3,ASSPTRLAGGSEQF
TRBJ1-2,TRBV18,ASSPPLGPNIYGYT
TRBJ1-2,TRBV28,ASSLLGQAYGYT
TRBJ2-2,TRBV7-9,ASSSSGTPTGELF
-,TRBV29-1,SVRLAVSYEQF
TRBJ2-5,TRBV4-1,ASSQDLGAFSETQY
TRBJ2-7,TRBV13,ASRDRGHEQY
TRBJ2-1,TRBV12-3/TRBV12-4,ASTRGIRGNEQF
TRBJ1-4,TRBV9,ASSTPGGPNEKLF
TRBJ2-5,TRBV4-3,ASGQGLGKTQY
TRBJ2-1,TRBV29-1,SVDTLATYNEQF
TRBJ2-3,TRBV9,ASSVGETGQY
TRBJ2-3,TRBV5-1,ASSIGQQDTQY
TRBJ2-7,TRBV5-6,ASSESGVPYEQY
TRBJ2-7,TRBV9,ASSVGQDLSYEQY
TRBJ1-6,TRBV28,ASSPGPRDRGSPLH
TRBJ2-7,TRBV28,ASRRQGSITYEQY
TRBJ1-1,TRBV2,ASSEDNIAEAF
TRBJ2-7,TRBV28,ASRRDSHPYEQY
TRBJ2-5,TRBV7-9,ASSSLPPGSSRETQY
TRBJ2-1,TRBV5-1,ASRRGLTYNEQF
TRBJ2-4,TRBV11-2,ASSLGPGSVNIQY